This note documents a single TCR beta chain sequence. These data come from a study of blood T cell repertoires in COVID-19. The data were produced by immunoSEQ multiplex PCR, yet TCRdb's version contains in-frame clones alone and is incomplete. The profile covers around 140,000 clones, with approximately 88% appearing a single time and roughly 2.2% taken by the ten largest. J gave up 2 bases and V 3 bases, and 5 bases lay outside the gene matches. The CDR3 is made up of 15 amino acids. Looked up from germline, CDR1 is GTSNPN and CDR2 is SVGIG (reference sequence). The clonotype originates from a man aged 70 or older with active COVID-19. Source material: peripheral blood. The chain employs TRBV30 and TRBJ2-7, with 12 bases aligning to TRBD2. This CDR3 is CAWSETSGGTYEQYF. CDR3 DNA sequence: TGTGCCTGGAGCGAGACTAGCGGGGGAACCTACGAGCAGTACTTC.